The 26 T cell receptor beta chains below were found in one sample sequenced in a study of blood T cell repertoires in COVID-19. This table comes from immunoSEQ multiplex PCR, and its TCRdb copy is limited to in-frame clones, with some not included. The sample includes over 250,000 clones, roughly 90% seen only once; the top ten take less than 2%. The sequencing input was PBMCs or T cells enriched from blood (not recorded which). Source of these receptors: a woman in her sixties or seventies who had recovered from COVID-19.

The chain combines TRBV24-1 with TRBJ1-1, with a weak D call TRBD1 (5 bases). V was pared by 10 bases and J by 5 bases, with 13 bases between. CDR1 is KGHDR and CDR2 is SFDVKD in the germline V gene. The CDR3 loop spans 12 amino acids. The CDR3 loop is CATRGGGTEAFF. CDR3 nucleotide sequence: TGTGCCACTCGCGGTGGGGGGACTGAAGCTTTCTTT.

CDR3 bases: TGTGCCAGCAGCAAGAGACAGGGGGAAGGGCAGCCCCAGCATTTT. Protein sequence: CASSKRQGEGQPQHF. The chain couples TRBV5-8 to TRBJ1-5; 9 bases line up with TRBD1. The V and J ends lost 4 bases and 7 bases, in that order; junction bases with no gene match: 9. Germline CDR1 is SGHTS and CDR2 is YDEGEE. This CDR3 comprises 15 residues.

With regard to this clone: The same CDR3 can be traced to other DNA sequences in this sample. The chain employs TRBV30 and TRBJ2-2; unclear D gene. The CDR3 contains 14 residues. The V end was cut by 3 bases, the J end by 0 bases, with 8 bases between. Germline values: CDR1 GTSNPN, CDR2 SVGIG (reference sequence). CDR3 bases: TGTGCCTGGAGCCGACACCCGAACACCGGGGAGCTGTTTTTT. Residues: CAWSRHPNTGELFF.

V and J are TRBV19 and TRBJ2-5; 10 bases align to TRBD2. Germline V gene lookup returns CDR1 LNHDA and CDR2 SQIVND (reference sequence). J was trimmed by 5 bases and V by 1 base; bases with no gene match: 7. This CDR3 is 16 amino acids long. CDR3 DNA: TGTGCCAGTAGTATAGGGCTAGCGGGAGTTGTCGAGACCCAGTACTTC. Its translation is CASSIGLAGVVETQYF.

V is TRBV19 and J is TRBJ1-4, with TRBD1 as a possible D gene (6 bases). CDR3 length equals 16 residues. From germline, CDR1 is LNHDA and CDR2 SQIVND (reference sequence). V lost 7 bases and J lost 0, with 15 bases in between. CDR3 protein: CASTTRDTSTNEKLFF. The CDR3 nucleotides are TGTGCCAGTACCACCCGGGACACCTCAACTAATGAAAAACTGTTTTTT.

This clone was counted once. V usage is TRBV18 and J usage is TRBJ2-1; TRBD2 matches 7 bases. Trimming at V came to 3 bases and at J to 6 bases, leaving 5 bases not matched to a gene. This CDR3 spans 14 amino acids. In germline, CDR1 is KGHSH, CDR2 LQKENI. The CDR3 loop is CASSPQGGPNEQFF. CDR3 in DNA: TGTGCCAGCTCACCCCAGGGAGGGCCCAATGAGCAGTTCTTC.

The chain links TRBV9 to TRBJ2-6; 8 nucleotides agree with TRBD1. Germline CDR1 SGDLS, CDR2 YYNGEE. This CDR3 is built from 20 residues. The V gene end was trimmed by 0 bases and the J gene end by 7 bases; junction bases not matched to a gene: 18. The CDR3 loop is CASSVGPLDRGRGVANVLTF. CDR3 DNA: TGTGCCAGCAGCGTAGGACCCCTTGACAGGGGCAGGGGGGTCGCCAACGTCCTGACTTTC.

The chain links TRBV29-1 to TRBJ1-1, with D tentatively TRBD1 (5 bases). The germline CDR1 and CDR2 sequences are SQVTM and ANQGSEA. Trimming stripped 6 bases from V and 1 base from J, with 18 bases between. This CDR3 spans 15 amino acids. The CDR3 nucleotides are TGCAGCGTAGGGTTCAGTAGACAGAAGAACACTGAAGCTTTCTTT. Protein: CSVGFSRQKNTEAFF.

The chain links TRBV10-1 to TRBJ2-1; tentative D call: TRBD2 (5 bases). V lost 8 bases, J lost 0 bases, and 17 bases lay in between. The germline V gene encodes CDR1 WNHNN and CDR2 SYGVQD (reference sequence). There are 16 residues in the CDR3. The CDR3 loop is CASSPLTGISYNEQFF. In DNA form, the CDR3 reads TGCGCCAGCTCCCCCCTAACGGGAATCTCCTACAATGAGCAGTTCTTC.

V gene TRBV5-5 combines with J gene TRBJ2-7, with 7 bases fitting TRBD1. V shed 4 bases, J shed 1 base, and the junction held 8 bases outside the gene matches. The V gene's germline CDR1 is SGHKS and CDR2 YYEKEE (reference sequence). The CDR3 totals 15 residues. DNA for the CDR3: TGTGCCAGCAGCGACCTTACGGGACAGTCCTACGAGCAGTACTTC. Protein product: CASSDLTGQSYEQYF.

The V call is TRBV30, the J call TRBJ1-4, with D uncertain. CDR1 is GTSNPN, CDR2 SVGIG, per germline (reference sequence). CDR3 length equals 14 residues. With 1 base removed from V and 2 bases from J, the gap between germline ends came to 8 bases. The CDR3 loop reads CAWSGAGTNEKLFF. In DNA form, the CDR3 reads TGTGCCTGGAGTGGGGCAGGTACTAATGAAAAACTGTTTTTT.

This chain connects TRBV2 to TRBJ1-5; D call uncertain. V lost 4 bases and J 6 bases, leaving 10 bases between the germline ends. Germline loops: CDR1 SNHLY, CDR2 FYNNEI. This CDR3 is built from 13 residues. The CDR3 sequence is CASSAEGGQPQHF. CDR3 nucleotide sequence: TGTGCCAGCAGTGCGGAAGGAGGTCAGCCCCAGCATTTT.

This chain links TRBV5-1 with TRBJ1-5, with D unresolved. Germline CDR1 reads SGHRS; CDR2 reads YFSETQ. V lost 0 bases, J lost 7 bases, and 8 bases lay in between. The CDR3 spans 13 residues. In DNA, the CDR3 is TGCGCCAGCAGCTTGGACGGAGACCAGCCCCAGCATTTT. Its protein product is CASSLDGDQPQHF.

The chain recombines TRBV7-8 with TRBJ1-1; D call uncertain. Trimming removed 3 bases from V and 7 bases from J, with 15 bases in between. CDR3 length equals 14 residues. Germline-derived CDR1 and CDR2 are SGHVS and FQNEAQ. CDR3 sequence reads: CASSLARGAVEAFF. The CDR3 DNA sequence: TGTGCCAGCAGCTTGGCCCGGGGAGCGGTTGAAGCTTTCTTT.

The rearrangement joins TRBV28 to TRBJ1-1, with a possible D match to TRBD1 (5 bases). Trimming took off 8 bases at V and 0 bases at J, with 19 bases between the two ends. In germline, CDR1 is MDHEN, CDR2 SYDVKM. CDR3 size: 16 residues. The CDR3 DNA reads TGTGCCAGCGAACCTGTGGCAGGGTACCTGAACACTGAAGCTTTCTTT. Protein product: CASEPVAGYLNTEAFF.

This chain connects TRBV6-6 to TRBJ2-2, with D perhaps matching TRBD1 (5 bases). The germline gives CDR1 MNHNY, CDR2 SVGAGI (reference sequence). Trimming cost V 7 bases and J 3 bases, with 15 bases left between them. The CDR3 is 15 residues long. The CDR3, as DNA: TGTGCCAGCACCCCCTCCCAGGGATACACCGGGGAGCTGTTTTTT. Its protein product is CASTPSQGYTGELFF.

The V gene is TRBV19, the J gene TRBJ2-1, with 8 bases lining up with TRBD1. The J segment lost 5 bases and the V segment lost 5 bases, leaving 8 bases of the junction unmatched. Per germline, CDR1 LNHDA and CDR2 SQIVND (reference sequence). The CDR3 totals 15 residues. The CDR3 loop reads CASSSTGTGHNEQFF. As DNA, the CDR3 is TGTGCCAGTAGTTCAACCGGGACAGGCCACAATGAGCAGTTCTTC. Variable domain in full (rest from reference TRBV19 and TRBJ2-1): DGGITQSPKYLFRKEGQNVTLSCEQNLNHDAMYWYRQDPGQGLRLIYYSQIVNDFQKGDIAEGYSVSREKKESFPLTVTSAQKNPTAFYLCASSSTGTGHNEQFFGPGTRLTVL.

The chain recombines TRBV19 with TRBJ1-2; D unresolved. This CDR3 has 13 residues. CDR1 LNHDA and CDR2 SQIVND come from the germline V gene (reference sequence). The V gene lost 5 bases and the J gene lost 4 bases, with 11 bases spanning the gap. CDR3: CASSPRRSYGYTF. The CDR3 DNA sequence: TGTGCCAGTAGTCCTAGACGGAGCTATGGCTACACCTTC.

The J gene is TRBJ1-1, the V gene TRBV29-1, with D unresolved. The V gene's germline CDR1 is SQVTM and CDR2 ANQGSEA. V shed 4 bases and J shed 7 bases, with 13 bases lying between them. The CDR3 totals 12 residues. Here the CDR3 DNA reads TGCAGCGTTGGGTGGGAGGGTAGTGAAGCTTTCTTT. It codes for CSVGWEGSEAFF.

This clone has a single count. The chain carries TRBV6-5 and TRBJ1-6, with 10 bases lining up with TRBD1. Trimming removed 3 bases from V and 9 bases from J; junction bases left unmatched: 5. The germline V gene encodes CDR1 MNHEY and CDR2 SVGAGI. This CDR3 has 15 residues. The CDR3 nucleotides are TGTGCCAGCAGTTATTCGACAGGGGGCGGTTCACCCCTCCACTTT. Its protein is CASSYSTGGGSPLHF.

V and J are TRBV5-1 and TRBJ2-1; TRBD2 matches at 11 bases. J lost 5 bases, V lost 4 bases, and 8 bases had no gene match. This CDR3 has 16 amino acids. Germline V CDR1 and CDR2: SGHRS, YFSETQ. CDR3 nucleotides: TGCGCCAGCAGCCCAATTACTAGCGGGAGCAACAATGAGCAGTTCTTC. Encoded protein: CASSPITSGSNNEQFF.

This clone was recorded once. The chain joins TRBV19 to TRBJ2-5; 9 bases align to TRBD1. With 6 bases clipped from V and 5 bases from J, the junction kept 10 bases outside the gene matches. Germline V gene lookup returns CDR1 LNHDA and CDR2 SQIVND (reference sequence). The CDR3 consists of 15 residues. The CDR3 DNA is TGTGCCAGTAGCAGGACAGGGGCGGTGTCCGAGACCCAGTACTTC. It translates to CASSRTGAVSETQYF. Filled out from reference TRBV19 and TRBJ2-5, the complete variable domain reads DGGITQSPKYLFRKEGQNVTLSCEQNLNHDAMYWYRQDPGQGLRLIYYSQIVNDFQKGDIAEGYSVSREKKESFPLTVTSAQKNPTAFYLCASSRTGAVSETQYFGPGTRLLVL.

V and J are TRBV7-8 and TRBJ1-1; no reliable D call. V lost 6 bases, J lost 3 bases, and 17 bases lay in between. The CDR3 is made up of 15 amino acids. Germline values: CDR1 SGHVS, CDR2 FQNEAQ. This CDR3 is CASSSPAIGDTEAFF. The CDR3 DNA reads as TGTGCCAGCAGTTCTCCCGCGATTGGAGACACTGAAGCTTTCTTT.

This chain uses TRBV19 with TRBJ1-1; D not resolved. Germline V lookup: CDR1 LNHDA, CDR2 SQIVND (reference sequence). V dropped 4 bases and J dropped 4 bases, with 10 bases sitting between them. The CDR3 runs 13 residues. This chain's CDR3 is CASSTLAGTEAFF. The CDR3, as DNA: TGTGCCAGTAGTACCCTAGCGGGCACTGAAGCTTTCTTT.

J is TRBJ2-1 and V is TRBV27, with a weak D call TRBD2 (6 bases). Germline values: CDR1 MNHEY, CDR2 SMNVEV (reference sequence). Trimming removed 6 bases at V and 3 bases at J, with 15 bases between. The CDR3 is 15 residues long. The CDR3 DNA follows: TGTGCCAGCAGGGAAAGACTAGGGGTCTACAATGAGCAGTTCTTC. Its protein product is CASRERLGVYNEQFF.

The DNA for the CDR3 is TGTGCCAGCAGCATCGCGGGACCGAGCTCCTACGAGCAGTACTTC. Amino acids: CASSIAGPSSYEQYF. The chain links TRBV7-9 to TRBJ2-7; a weak D match, TRBD2 (6 bases). The CDR3 consists of 15 residues. Germline CDR1 reads SEHNR; CDR2 reads FQNEAQ (reference sequence). The ends were cut back, 5 bases at V and 0 bases at J, with 14 bases in the middle.